These 21 T cell receptor beta chains originate from one sample sequenced in a study of T cell responses to AZD1222 COVID-19 vaccine. TCRdb keeps only in-frame clones here, not all; method: immunoSEQ multiplex PCR. The sample contains some 150,000 clones, more than 70% of which appear only once. The specimen was peripheral blood, collected 28 days after the second AZD1222 dose. All receptors come from an adult who received the AZD1222 COVID-19 vaccine.

This sequence joins TRBV7-2 and TRBJ1-1; D is uncertain. Trimming cost V 5 bases and J 3 bases, with 16 bases left between them. This CDR3 contains 15 residues. Germline V gives CDR1 SGHTA, CDR2 FQGNSA. The CDR3 DNA reads TGTGCCAGCAGCCCCCCCACTCTATCCGACACTGAAGCTTTCTTT. This gives the protein CASSPPTLSDTEAFF.

This chain uses TRBV6-1 with TRBJ1-1, with TRBD1 as a possible D gene (5 bases). The CDR3 runs to 15 residues. V shed 3 bases and J shed 1 base, with 12 bases lying between them. From germline, CDR1 is MNHNS and CDR2 SASEGT. In DNA, the CDR3 is TGTGCCAGCAGTGAGGATGGGGGTCGGAACACTGAAGCTTTCTTT. Amino acid sequence: CASSEDGGRNTEAFF.

The DNA for the CDR3 is TGTGCCAGCAGCTTGGTGGGGACTAGCGGTCCCTTCGGGGTCGATGAGCAGTTCTTC. Amino acids: CASSLVGTSGPFGVDEQFF. This chain uses TRBV5-4 with TRBJ2-1, with 11 bases fitting TRBD2. J gave up 8 bases and V 0 bases, and 16 bases lay outside the gene matches. Germline V gene sequence: CDR1 SGHNT, CDR2 YYREEE (reference sequence). CDR3 size: 19 residues.

CDR3: CASKLAEGVDTEAFF. In nucleotides, the CDR3 is TGTGCCAGCAAGCTCGCAGAGGGGGTTGACACTGAAGCTTTCTTT. V and J are TRBV6-5 and TRBJ1-1; maybe TRBD1 (6 bases). Trimming removed 7 bases from V and 3 bases from J, with 18 bases in between. This CDR3 is 15 amino acids long. The germline V gene encodes CDR1 MNHEY and CDR2 SVGAGI.

The chain couples TRBV9 to TRBJ1-1; no reliable D call. The CDR3 consists of 15 residues. V was clipped by 0 bases and J by 5 bases, with 14 bases between them. From germline, CDR1 is SGDLS and CDR2 YYNGEE. DNA of the CDR3: TGTGCCAGCAGCGTAGGGGCCACAGAAGGGACTGAAGCTTTCTTT. It yields the protein CASSVGATEGTEAFF.

The CDR3 nucleotides read TGTGCCAGCAGTCGGTTCCCCCACCAGCCCCAGCATTTT. It encodes CASSRFPHQPQHF. J is TRBJ1-5 and V is TRBV27, with D unclear. The CDR3 loop spans 13 amino acids. The V gene's germline CDR1 is MNHEY and CDR2 SMNVEV (reference sequence). Trimming took off 5 bases at V and 7 bases at J, with 12 bases between the two ends.

The chain combines TRBV4-2 with TRBJ2-7; D ambiguous. This CDR3 is built from 14 residues. V dropped 0 bases and J dropped 3 bases, with 9 bases sitting between them. Looked up from germline, CDR1 is LGHNA and CDR2 is YNFKEQ. In nucleotides, the CDR3 is TGTGCCAGCAGCCAAGAAAAAACTTTCTACGAGCAGTACTTC. It specifies CASSQEKTFYEQYF.

The genes are TRBV28 and TRBJ1-2, with a possible D match to TRBD1 (5 bases). The germline V gene has CDR1 MDHEN and CDR2 SYDVKM. The CDR3 is made up of 16 amino acids. Trimming removed 3 bases from V and 4 bases from J, with 18 bases in between. The CDR3, as DNA: TGTGCCAGCAGTTTCCTGGGACCCAGCGTGTCCTATGGCTACACCTTC. It codes for CASSFLGPSVSYGYTF.

The V and J genes are TRBV6-5 and TRBJ1-3, with D uncertain. This CDR3 has 14 residues. Looked up from germline, CDR1 is MNHEY and CDR2 is SVGAGI. Deletions cut 6 bases from V and 2 bases from J, with 11 bases between. CDR3 in amino acids: CASRTQAAGNTIYF. DNA of the CDR3: TGTGCCAGCAGAACCCAGGCTGCTGGAAACACCATATATTTT.

The chain has TRBV27 and TRBJ2-2; 8 nucleotides align to TRBD2. Germline loops: CDR1 MNHEY, CDR2 SMNVEV (reference sequence). Trimming took 2 bases from V and 1 from J; bases not matched to a gene: 0. This CDR3 region has 15 residues. CDR3 in amino acids: CASSLLAGNTGELFF. CDR3 bases: TGTGCCAGCAGTTTACTAGCGGGGAACACCGGGGAGCTGTTTTTT.

This clone was found a few times. The rearrangement joins TRBV7-6 to TRBJ2-7; 12 bases align to TRBD2. Germline CDR1 and CDR2: SGHVS and FNYEAQ. There are 15 residues in the CDR3. The ends lost 3 bases at V and 6 bases at J; junction bases unmatched: 6. The CDR3 DNA follows: TGTGCCAGCAGCTTGCTAGCGGGAGGGTCACCCGAGCAGTACTTC. Translating gives CASSLLAGGSPEQYF.

The V and J genes are TRBV28 and TRBJ2-7, with a tentative D call TRBD1 (6 bases). CDR1 and CDR2 (germline): MDHEN, SYDVKM. V was clipped by 3 bases and J by 0 bases, with 12 bases between them. The CDR3 sequence is 15 residues long. CDR3 bases: TGTGCCAGCAGTTTTGCCCCGGACAGCTCCTACGAGCAGTACTTC. Translating it yields CASSFAPDSSYEQYF.

The CDR3 is CASSISGGDTDTQYF. The DNA for the CDR3 is TGTGCCAGCAGCATTAGCGGGGGGGACACAGATACGCAGTATTTT. The V call is TRBV7-2, the J call TRBJ2-3; 11 bases agree with TRBD2. Losses at the gene ends were 5 bases for V and 2 bases for J; bases not matched to a gene: 3. CDR3 length: 15 residues. CDR1 SGHTA and CDR2 FQGNSA come from the germline V gene.

This clone has only one observation. The genes are TRBV13 and TRBJ2-7, with a tentative D call TRBD1 (5 bases). The CDR3 length is 15 residues. Germline CDR1 and CDR2: PRHDT and FYEKMQ (reference sequence). V was cut by 0 bases and J by 0 bases, with 9 bases left in between. The CDR3 nucleotides are TGTGCCAGCAGCTTAGGTGACAGAAGCTCCTACGAGCAGTACTTC. Its translation is CASSLGDRSSYEQYF.

The chain uses TRBV7-8 and TRBJ2-1, with 9 bases matching TRBD1. J was trimmed by 6 bases and V by 6 bases; bases with no gene match: 18. The CDR3 has 18 amino acids. Germline V gene lookup returns CDR1 SGHVS and CDR2 FQNEAQ. CDR3 nucleotide sequence: TGTGCCAGCAGATGGCTGACAGGGGGGGTCGTGCAAGCCAATGAGCAGTTCTTC. Amino acid sequence: CASRWLTGGVVQANEQFF.

The chain employs TRBV15 and TRBJ1-2; unclear D gene. The V end lost 6 bases, the J end lost 4 bases, and 9 bases lay between the germline ends. The CDR3 spans 12 residues. In germline, CDR1 is LNHNV, CDR2 YYDKDF (reference sequence). CDR3 protein: CATRGITYGYTF. The CDR3 DNA follows: TGTGCCACCAGAGGGATCACCTATGGCTACACCTTC.

The V call is TRBV10-1, the J call TRBJ2-1; 10 positions agree with TRBD2. After removal of 0 bases from V and 8 bases from J, the junction contained 4 bases not matched to a gene. The CDR3 totals 15 residues. The germline gives CDR1 WNHNN, CDR2 SYGVQD (reference sequence). CDR3 region: CASSESELAGDEQFF. The CDR3 DNA follows: TGCGCCAGCAGTGAGTCCGAGCTAGCGGGAGATGAGCAGTTCTTC.

The chain joins TRBV7-2 to TRBJ2-2; the match to TRBD1 covers 7 bases. CDR3 size: 16 residues. V lost 5 bases, J lost 4 bases, and 10 bases stayed unmatched. The germline CDR1 and CDR2 sequences are SGHTA and FQGNSA. As DNA, the CDR3 is TGTGCCAGCAGCCCCTTATGGGACAGCGTCACCGGGGAGCTGTTTTTT. Residues: CASSPLWDSVTGELFF.

The chain is built from TRBV29-1 and TRBJ1-2; unclear D gene. Trimming removed 3 bases from V and 4 bases from J, with 18 bases in between. Germline values: CDR1 SQVTM, CDR2 ANQGSEA. CDR3 length: 15 residues. CDR3 in DNA: TGCAGCGTTGATCCCGACACATATGATGGCTATGGCTACACCTTC. Protein product: CSVDPDTYDGYGYTF.

The CDR3 coding sequence is TGTGCCAGCAGTTTACAAGCACTACTACCCACTGAAGCTTTCTTT. It encodes CASSLQALLPTEAFF. The chain couples TRBV28 to TRBJ1-1; D is unresolved. The germline CDR1 and CDR2 sequences are MDHEN and SYDVKM. The ends were cut back, 2 bases at V and 4 bases at J, with 14 bases in the middle. CDR3 length: 15 amino acids. Supplemented by reference TRBV28 and TRBJ1-1, the full variable domain reads DVKVTQSSRYLVKRTGEKVFLECVQDMDHENMFWYRQDPGLGLRLIYFSYDVKMKEKGDIPEGYSVSREKKERFSLILESASTNQTSMYLCASSLQALLPTEAFFGQGTRLTVV.

This sequence joins TRBV2 and TRBJ2-2; D is perhaps TRBD2 (5 bases). Germline V gives CDR1 SNHLY, CDR2 FYNNEI. V dropped 4 bases and J dropped 5 bases, with 14 bases sitting between them. The CDR3 has 15 residues. The DNA for the CDR3 is TGTGCCAGCAGTGTAACGGGGTTAGAGACCGGGGAGCTGTTTTTT. Translation gives CASSVTGLETGELFF. The full variable domain, rest sourced from reference TRBV2 and TRBJ2-2, is EPEVTQTPSHQVTQMGQEVILRCVPISNHLYFYWYRQILGQKVEFLVSFYNNEISEKSEIFDDQFSVERPDGSNFTLKIRSTKLEDSAMYFCASSVTGLETGELFFGEGSRLTVL.